The next 20 T cell receptor beta chains were all read from a single sample in a study of cytomegalovirus exposure and HLA in healthy donors. Vbeta (60) and Jbeta (13) primers were used in the PCR. Some clones are missing from TCRdb's copy, which holds only in-frame ones; the method was immunoSEQ multiplex PCR. This sample yields 120,000 or so clones, of which 75% to 85% are seen a single time; under 3.5% belongs to the top ten. The sample was PBMCs. The receptors shown here come from a male donor in good health and CMV-seronegative.

The V gene is TRBV5-5, the J gene TRBJ2-7; D unclear. The CDR3 is made up of 13 amino acids. Germline V gives CDR1 SGHKS, CDR2 YYEKEE (reference sequence). Trimming shortened V by 1 base and J by 5 bases, and 10 bases separated the two germline ends. Here the CDR3 reads CASSLLKENEQYF. CDR3 bases: TGTGCCAGCAGCTTGCTGAAGGAGAACGAGCAGTACTTC.

The chain recombines TRBV27 with TRBJ1-2, with D possibly being TRBD1 (6 bases). The germline V gene has CDR1 MNHEY and CDR2 SMNVEV (reference sequence). This CDR3 is 14 amino acids long. Trimming pared 2 bases from V and 7 bases from J, leaving 14 bases between. The CDR3 sequence: CASSLGQGRSGYTF. The CDR3 DNA reads TGTGCCAGCAGTTTAGGGCAGGGGCGGTCTGGCTACACCTTC.

This chain links TRBV5-6 with TRBJ2-1, with a tentative D call TRBD2 (6 bases). The CDR3 loop spans 13 amino acids. V lost 5 bases to trimming and J lost 3 bases, with 9 bases between them. In germline, CDR1 is SGHDT, CDR2 YYEEEE. In nucleotides, the CDR3 is TGTGCCAGCAGACCCGGGAGCTACAATGAGCAGTTCTTC. Translation gives CASRPGSYNEQFF.

This sequence joins TRBV7-9 and TRBJ2-1, with D possibly TRBD2 on 7 matching bases. Germline V gene sequence: CDR1 SEHNR, CDR2 FQNEAQ (reference sequence). Trimming took off 9 bases at V and 0 bases at J, with 27 bases between the two ends. The CDR3 totals 19 residues. The CDR3: CASQRRGGVGVYSYNEQFF. The CDR3 DNA follows: TGTGCCAGTCAGCGGCGAGGGGGGGTAGGGGTCTACTCCTACAATGAGCAGTTCTTC.

This chain connects TRBV25-1 to TRBJ1-1; D call uncertain. V lost 3 bases to trimming and J lost 3 bases, with 14 bases between them. The V gene's germline CDR1 is MGHDK and CDR2 SYGVNS. The CDR3 totals 15 residues. The CDR3 nucleotides read TGTGCCAGCAGTGATGACGGTGTCGGGGACACTGAAGCTTTCTTT. This codes for CASSDDGVGDTEAFF.

The chain uses TRBV7-9 and TRBJ1-1, with a weak D call TRBD1 (6 bases). Germline V gene lookup returns CDR1 SEHNR and CDR2 FQNEAQ (reference sequence). Trimming removed 5 bases at V and 5 bases at J, with 21 bases between. There are 16 residues in the CDR3. The CDR3 DNA sequence: TGTGCCAGCAGCCCGGGGGCCCTCGGGGGGAGTACTGAAGCTTTCTTT. Amino acids: CASSPGALGGSTEAFF.

The chain couples TRBV18 to TRBJ2-7; TRBD1 matches at 10 bases. Germline V CDR1 and CDR2: KGHSH, LQKENI. The CDR3 is made up of 15 amino acids. The J segment lost 6 bases and the V segment lost 3 bases, leaving 8 bases of the junction unmatched. The CDR3, as DNA: TGTGCCAGCTCACCCTTCGGGGGACAGGGGTTCGAGCAGTACTTC. This gives the protein CASSPFGGQGFEQYF.

CDR3 amino acids: CASRTSGGPTEQFF. In DNA, the CDR3 is TGCGCCAGCAGGACTAGCGGGGGTCCTACTGAGCAGTTCTTC. The rearrangement links TRBV5-1 to TRBJ2-1, with 12 nucleotides matching TRBD2. Germline V gene data show CDR1 as SGHRS and CDR2 as YFSETQ. With V trimmed by 5 bases and J by 9 bases, 6 bases remained unmatched. The CDR3 sequence is 14 residues long.

There are a few counts of this clone. The chain recombines TRBV6-6 with TRBJ1-1; TRBD1 matches 7 bases. The CDR3 length is 14 residues. With V trimmed by 7 bases and J by 5 bases, 10 bases remained unmatched. Per the germline V gene, CDR1 is MNHNY and CDR2 is SVGAGI (reference sequence). The CDR3 DNA reads TGTGCCAGCACCATAAAAATACAGGGGACTGAAGCTTTCTTT. It codes for CASTIKIQGTEAFF.

The V call is TRBV19, the J call TRBJ2-1, with TRBD1 identical over 7 bases. CDR3 length: 14 residues. With V trimmed by 1 base and J by 6 bases, 3 bases remained unmatched. Germline lookup yields CDR1 LNHDA and CDR2 SQIVND (reference sequence). For the CDR3, the DNA is TGTGCCAGTAGTATAGTTCCAGGGGGCAATGAGCAGTTCTTC. The encoded protein is CASSIVPGGNEQFF. The full variable domain, its missing parts supplied by reference TRBV19 and TRBJ2-1, is DGGITQSPKYLFRKEGQNVTLSCEQNLNHDAMYWYRQDPGQGLRLIYYSQIVNDFQKGDIAEGYSVSREKKESFPLTVTSAQKNPTAFYLCASSIVPGGNEQFFGPGTRLTVL.

The chain has TRBV7-2 and TRBJ1-6, with D possibly being TRBD1 (5 bases). V shed 7 bases and J shed 6 bases, with 10 bases lying between them. This CDR3 has 13 amino acids. Germline CDR1 reads SGHTA; CDR2 reads FQGNSA. The CDR3 DNA sequence: TGTGCCAGCATTAGGGGTCTTAATTCACCCCTCCACTTT. As protein: CASIRGLNSPLHF. Using reference TRBV7-2 and TRBJ1-6 for the parts outside the CDR3, the full variable domain is GAGVSQSPSNKVTEKGKDVELRCDPISGHTALYWYRQSLGQGLEFLIYFQGNSAPDKSGLPSDRFSAERTGGSVSTLTIQRTQQEDSAVYLCASIRGLNSPLHFGNGTRLTVT.

The chain carries TRBV10-1 and TRBJ2-5, with TRBD2 identical over 15 bases. This CDR3 contains 16 residues. The V segment lost 2 bases and the J segment 2 bases; nucleotides outside the gene matches: 0. Per the germline V gene, CDR1 is WNHNN and CDR2 is SYGVQD (reference sequence). The CDR3 reads CASSEGTSGGQETQYF. The CDR3 DNA sequence: TGCGCCAGCAGTGAGGGGACTAGCGGGGGGCAAGAGACCCAGTACTTC.

This chain connects TRBV12-2 to TRBJ1-5. TRBV12-2 is described as a pseudogene. The CDR3 loop spans 14 amino acids. The CDR3 protein is CASRRRVRRKPQHF. The CDR3 bases are TGTGCAAGTCGCCGGAGGGTGCGCAGGAAGCCCCAGCATTTT.

The chain couples TRBV7-2 to TRBJ2-1; the match to TRBD2 covers 9 bases. The CDR3 consists of 16 residues. V lost 5 bases and J lost 6; bases outside the gene matches: 11. CDR1 SGHTA and CDR2 FQGNSA come from the germline V gene. The CDR3 protein is CASSPPRGGAFNEQFF. DNA for the CDR3: TGTGCCAGCAGCCCTCCACGCGGGGGGGCCTTCAATGAGCAGTTCTTC.

V and J are TRBV19 and TRBJ1-2; weak D call: TRBD1 (6 bases). Trimming removed 3 bases at V and 4 bases at J, with 12 bases between. CDR1 and CDR2 from the germline V gene are LNHDA and SQIVND (reference sequence). This CDR3 has 14 residues. The DNA for the CDR3 is TGTGCCAGTAGTATTGAGGGGGTGCTCTATGGCTACACCTTC. Its translation: CASSIEGVLYGYTF. Combining the CDR3 with reference TRBV19 and TRBJ1-2 gives the whole variable domain DGGITQSPKYLFRKEGQNVTLSCEQNLNHDAMYWYRQDPGQGLRLIYYSQIVNDFQKGDIAEGYSVSREKKESFPLTVTSAQKNPTAFYLCASSIEGVLYGYTFGSGTRLTVV.

V usage is TRBV14 and J usage is TRBJ1-2; 10 bases fit TRBD1. V gave up 2 bases and J gave up 6 bases; unmatched junction bases: 3. Germline V lookup: CDR1 SGHDN, CDR2 FVKESK. There are 14 residues in the CDR3. The CDR3 DNA sequence: TGTGCCAGCAGCCAAACGACAGGGGGCAATGGCTACACCTTC. It encodes CASSQTTGGNGYTF.

The chain combines TRBV6-6 with TRBJ2-7; D perhaps matches TRBD1 (6 bases). This CDR3 is 13 amino acids long. V was shortened by 6 bases and J by 4 bases, with 13 bases between the two germline ends. Germline CDR1 is MNHNY and CDR2 is SVGAGI (reference sequence). CDR3 region: CASRGQSLYEQYF. The CDR3 DNA reads TGTGCCAGCAGAGGACAGAGCCTATACGAGCAGTACTTC.

With regard to this clone: A read error may account for a junction end that differs from germline. The chain employs TRBV7-9 and TRBJ1-1, with D uncertain. Germline assignment: CDR1 SEHNR and CDR2 FQNEAQ (reference sequence). The CDR3 totals 12 residues. In DNA form, the CDR3 reads TGTTCCAGCAGCTTAGCGCGGGGTGAAGCTTTCTTT. It translates to CSSSLARGEAFF.

V gene TRBV28 combines with J gene TRBJ2-2, with 12 bases lining up with TRBD1. The V segment lost 5 bases and the J segment 5 bases; nucleotides outside the gene matches: 12. In germline, CDR1 is MDHEN, CDR2 SYDVKM. The CDR3 extends over 18 amino acids. The CDR3: CASSTPMGGQGATGELFF. The CDR3 nucleotides are TGTGCCAGCAGTACCCCCATGGGGGGACAGGGGGCTACCGGGGAGCTGTTTTTT. Full variable domain (rest looked up from reference TRBV28 and TRBJ2-2): DVKVTQSSRYLVKRTGEKVFLECVQDMDHENMFWYRQDPGLGLRLIYFSYDVKMKEKGDIPEGYSVSREKKERFSLILESASTNQTSMYLCASSTPMGGQGATGELFFGEGSRLTVL.

CDR3 residues: CASSSTANTEAFF. In nucleotides, the CDR3 is TGTGCCAGCAGTTCGACTGCGAACACTGAAGCTTTCTTT. The chain has TRBV2 and TRBJ1-1; no reliable D call. The V gene's germline CDR1 is SNHLY and CDR2 FYNNEI. Trimming cost V 5 bases and J 1 base, with 8 bases left between them. CDR3 length: 13 residues.